The T cell receptor beta chain described here comes from a study of shared clonotypes between healthy human individuals (dated by TCRdb to the early 2020s). Study-level background: The cohort comprised a couple of women and three men aged 18 to 49 years. For each donor, CD4 naive and CD4 memory were each given three plates, CD8 naive was given two plates, and CD8 memory was given one plate. Blood TCR repertoires of about 5 healthy adults were deeply sequenced to estimate repertoire size and the extent of clonotype sharing between individuals. To increase sequencing depth and limit assay-specific biases, TCR repertoire library preparation and sequencing were carried out by different laboratories using diverse techniques. Between about 0.8 and 9 billion PBMCs per donor were obtained by leukapheresis.

The paper as a whole reports these results and caveats: Compared with non-shared clonotypes, clonotypes shared by all four sorted-subset donors had higher generation probabilities. Even with the large sequencing depth, rarefaction of the sorted-subset datasets indicated that sequencing was incomplete. Pairwise subsampling indicated that sequencing depth was expected to affect the degree of clonotype sharing among donors. Because the study included a small number of donors, the genetic and exposure-history diversity represented was limited. Across four donors, approximately 4.6% of naive CD4, around 3.5% of naive CD8, about 2% of memory CD4, and 0.4% to 0.45% of memory CD8 clonotypes were shared. Estimated clonotype richness was generally larger for naive than for memory subsets. Only blood was sampled, and tissue TCR repertoires likely differ from those in blood.

CD8 naive samples were CD45RO-negative cells positively selected for CCR7, giving a CD45RA+CCR7+ population that excluded TemRA cells. Healthy HIV-negative adults with no recently reported acute infections or vaccinations were included as donors. Every donor was a Caucasian adult living in Nashville, Tennessee, USA. Blood was obtained by leukapheresis, after which PBMCs were separated by Ficoll-Histopaque density gradient centrifugation and cryopreserved in liquid nitrogen vapor phase. Analytical flow cytometry was used to check the purity and quantity of each magnetically sorted T cell population. Each sorted fraction had its genomic DNA isolated and then quantified by UV absorbance on a Nanodrop 2000c. The CDR3 goes from the cysteine to the phenylalanine over 14 residues. Only CDR3 DNA remains: 42 bases, in frame from the first base. The germline V end is reduced by 2 bases and the J end by 12 bases; junction bases left unmatched: 7. The germline V gene provides CDR1 SGHAT and CDR2 FQNNGV.

Using the deep immunoSEQ assay, multiplex PCR amplified TCR CDR3 regions from genomic DNA. Extracted genomic DNA from each cell subset was distributed evenly across all wells of several immunoSEQ 96-well plates, and each plate was treated as a replicate. For sorted subsets, each replicate PCR was loaded with 150 to 250 ng genomic DNA, equivalent to about 30,000 T cell genomes. Purified libraries were quantified with a Qubit 3.0 fluorometer, sized on a Bioanalyzer 2100, and re-quantified with the KAPA Library Quantification kit. Every immunoSEQ 96-well plate was sequenced on a separate single-read 150-cycle Illumina NextSeq 550 flow cell. From the authors' description of their analysis: Because the immunoSEQ output included only junctional sequences and no quality scores, the filtering could not be the same as the filtering used for full-length reads. To assign V/J genes and CDR3, sequences were annotated against IMGT germline references using PyIR, a Python wrapper for IgBLAST v1.9. Reads were removed for weak V/J assignments (E-value above 1e-6), missing CDR3, stop codons, out-of-frame junctions, or ambiguous translated residues. V3J clonotypes were defined as sequences sharing an identical inferred V gene, J gene, and CDR3 amino acid sequence. Percentage overlap between repertoires was calculated by dividing the number of shared unique clonotypes by the size of the smaller repertoire. Richness of each repertoire was evaluated using RTK rarefaction, the Chao1 estimator, and Recon v2.1 estimates of unobserved clonotypes. OLGA was used to compute generation probabilities for all TCRbeta clonotypes that the gDNA method yielded from four donors. TCRdb took this table from immuneACCESS and kept in-frame rearrangements with V and J called. Such tables lack part of the clones; where checked against another copy, unresolved V genes explain under half of the gap, and the rest is unexplained. That table is the source of V, J and clone size, and D and trimming were worked out from the DNA. The sample table holds millions of clones, of which roughly 91% were seen once. Of the sample, 1.5% to 2% is held by the ten largest clones.

Regarding this clone: The clone's antigen remains unknown. It has no much larger one-base neighbor in the sample; base qualities were not kept.

The sequenced sample consisted of naive CD8+ T cells from PBMCs. This specimen's cell subset or site label, per the study, means: CD45RA+CCR7+. The source is a man between 18 and 35 years old in good health. Some clones in this sample may be carry-over from other donors' samples. The chain is assembled from TRBV11-2 and TRBJ2-1; 10 bases in the middle match TRBD2. Read as DNA, the sequence is TGTGCCAGCAGCTTACTCCCCACTAGCGGGACGCAGTTCTTC. This codes for CASSLLPTSGTQFF.